Below, 12 T cell receptor beta chains from the same sample are listed, as sequenced in a study of OX40 agonist ivuxolimab in advanced cancers. The library was prepared using the immunoSEQ multiplex PCR assay. Imported from immuneACCESS, the table was reduced by TCRdb to in-frame sequences with V and J called. These copies leave out some clones; in studies compared against another copy, an unresolved V gene accounts for under half, and the cause of the remainder is not known. The sample table shows 30,000 or so clones, and less than 95% are seen once. The biggest ten clones account for approximately 25% of the sample. The starting material was CD4+ or CD8+ T cells sorted from blood, obtained in a trial of the OX40 agonist ivuxolimab. These receptors were taken from an adult with an advanced solid tumor such as melanoma, head and neck, liver or kidney cancer.

The chain combines TRBV7-9 with TRBJ2-7, with TRBD2 matching over 7 bases. CDR1 and CDR2 (germline): SEHNR, FQNEAQ (reference sequence). This CDR3 region has 19 residues. Losses at the gene ends were 5 bases for V and 5 bases for J; bases not matched to a gene: 24. This chain's CDR3 is CASSLPSWGGEGLFHEQYF. Written as DNA, the CDR3 is TGTGCCAGCAGCCTACCAAGTTGGGGAGGGGAAGGCTTGTTCCACGAGCAGTACTTC. Full variable domain (outside the CDR3, taken from reference TRBV7-9 and TRBJ2-7): DTGVSQNPRHKITKRGQNVTFRCDPISEHNRLYWYRQTLGQGPEFLTYFQNEAQLEKSRLLSDRFSAERPKGSFSTLEIQRTEQGDSAMYLCASSLPSWGGEGLFHEQYFGPGTRLTVT.

This chain joins TRBV5-6 and TRBJ2-7, with 8 bases identical to TRBD2. The germline V gene encodes CDR1 SGHDT and CDR2 YYEEEE. CDR3 size: 15 residues. The J segment lost 5 bases and the V segment lost 0 bases, leaving 7 bases of the junction unmatched. CDR3 in DNA: TGTGCCAGCAGCTTGGATCCGGGACTAGTCCACGAGCAGTACTTC. Translation gives CASSLDPGLVHEQYF.

The rearrangement links TRBV9 to TRBJ2-3; D is possibly TRBD1 (6 bases). The CDR3 has 14 amino acids. Germline V gene lookup returns CDR1 SGDLS and CDR2 YYNGEE. V lost 4 bases, J lost 4 bases, and 13 bases lay in between. The CDR3 loop is CASSTTGKPDTQYF. The CDR3, as DNA: TGTGCCAGCAGCACGACAGGCAAGCCAGATACGCAGTATTTT. Combining the CDR3 with reference TRBV9 and TRBJ2-3 gives the whole variable domain DSGVTQTPKHLITATGQRVTLRCSPRSGDLSVYWYQQSLDQGLQFLIQYYNGEERAKGNILERFSAQQFPDLHSELNLSSLELGDSALYFCASSTTGKPDTQYFGPGTRLTVL.

The V gene is TRBV7-2, the J gene TRBJ2-5; the D gene could be TRBD1 or TRBD2 (5 bases each). The CDR3 is 14 amino acids. The V end was cut by 0 bases, the J end by 7 bases, with 12 bases between. The V gene's germline CDR1 is SGHTA and CDR2 FQGNSA. The CDR3 nucleotides are TGTGCCAGCAGCTTAGCCGGGGCTGCAGGGACCCAGTACTTC. Translating gives CASSLAGAAGTQYF.

The gene calls are TRBV19 and TRBJ1-1, with 7 bases matching TRBD1. The CDR3 is 13 residues long. The V gene's germline CDR1 is LNHDA and CDR2 SQIVND (reference sequence). With V trimmed by 10 bases and J by 10 bases, 15 bases remained unmatched. The CDR3 region is CATLGLPGQLAFF. CDR3 bases: TGTGCCACCTTGGGGCTACCGGGACAGTTAGCTTTCTTT.

The gene calls are TRBV5-4 and TRBJ1-6; tentatively, D is TRBD1 (6 bases). The V end lost 1 base, the J end lost 8 bases, and 7 bases lay between the germline ends. This CDR3 region has 13 residues. Germline V lookup: CDR1 SGHNT, CDR2 YYREEE (reference sequence). The CDR3 DNA is TGTGCCAGCAGCTTGAACAGGGATTCACCCCTCCACTTT. Translation: CASSLNRDSPLHF. Based on the CDR3 plus reference TRBV5-4 and TRBJ1-6, the full variable domain is ETGVTQSPTHLIKTRGQQVTLRCSSQSGHNTVSWYQQALGQGPQFIFQYYREEENGRGNFPPRFSGLQFPNYSSELNVNALELDDSALYLCASSLNRDSPLHFGNGTRLTVT.

This chain connects TRBV2 to TRBJ2-7; 10 bases are shared with TRBD2. Germline V lookup: CDR1 SNHLY, CDR2 FYNNEI. CDR3 length: 16 amino acids. With 8 bases clipped from V and 3 bases from J, the junction kept 13 bases outside the gene matches. The CDR3 protein is CASSGRGLAANYEQYF. The CDR3 DNA is TGTGCCAGCTCTGGCCGAGGACTAGCGGCAAACTACGAGCAGTACTTC.

The rearrangement joins TRBV27 to TRBJ2-7, with a weak D call TRBD2 (6 bases). The length of the CDR3 is 15 residues. V was trimmed by 6 bases and J by 1 base, leaving 16 bases between them. The germline V gene encodes CDR1 MNHEY and CDR2 SMNVEV (reference sequence). The CDR3 coding sequence is TGTGCCAGCAGCTCCCCGGGACTCGCTTCCTACGAGCAGTACTTC. The encoded protein is CASSSPGLASYEQYF.

This rearrangement joins TRBV18 to TRBJ2-7, with TRBD1 identical over 11 bases. The J segment lost 7 bases and the V segment lost 2 bases, leaving 7 bases of the junction unmatched. This CDR3 spans 15 amino acids. The germline V gene encodes CDR1 KGHSH and CDR2 LQKENI. The CDR3 sequence is CASSPSGQGANEQYF. Written as DNA, the CDR3 is TGTGCCAGCTCACCATCCGGACAGGGGGCGAATGAGCAGTACTTC.

This clone came up once. The chain has TRBV9 and TRBJ2-7; TRBD2 matches at 10 bases. V trimming: 2 bases; J trimming: 7 bases; junction bases outside the gene matches: 9. The CDR3 totals 15 residues. From germline, CDR1 is SGDLS and CDR2 YYNGEE. CDR3 DNA: TGTGCCAGCAGCGTCGGTGGAGCGGGAGGGTTAGAGCAGTACTTC. Translation gives CASSVGGAGGLEQYF.

This chain uses TRBV19 with TRBJ2-1, with 8 positions matching TRBD2. CDR3 length: 13 amino acids. Per germline, CDR1 LNHDA and CDR2 SQIVND (reference sequence). The J segment lost 6 bases and the V segment lost 6 bases, leaving 4 bases of the junction unmatched. The CDR3 DNA is TGTGCCAGTAGGGTGGGACTAGTCAATGAGCAGTTCTTC. This sequence encodes CASRVGLVNEQFF.

This rearrangement joins TRBV5-6 to TRBJ2-1; no clear D gene. The germline CDR1 and CDR2 sequences are SGHDT and YYEEEE. CDR3 length: 11 residues. V lost 2 bases to trimming and J lost 6 bases, with 3 bases between them. The DNA of the CDR3 is TGTGCCAGCAGCTTTGGCAATGAGCAGTTCTTC. Amino acid sequence: CASSFGNEQFF.